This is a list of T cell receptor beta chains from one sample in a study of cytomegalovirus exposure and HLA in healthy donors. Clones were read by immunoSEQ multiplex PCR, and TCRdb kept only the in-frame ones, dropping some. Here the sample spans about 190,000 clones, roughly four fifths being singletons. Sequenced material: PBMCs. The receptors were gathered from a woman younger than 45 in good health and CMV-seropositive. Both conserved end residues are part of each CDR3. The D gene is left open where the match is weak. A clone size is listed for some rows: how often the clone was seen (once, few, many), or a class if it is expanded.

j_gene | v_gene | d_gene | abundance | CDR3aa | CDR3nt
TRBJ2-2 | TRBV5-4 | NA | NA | CASSLAGSANTGELFF | TGTGCCAGCAGCTTGGCGGGTTCCGCGAACACCGGGGAGCTGTTTTTT
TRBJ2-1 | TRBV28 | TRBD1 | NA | CASSPLQGDAYNEQFF | TGTGCCAGCAGTCCTCTACAGGGGGACGCCTACAATGAGCAGTTCTTC
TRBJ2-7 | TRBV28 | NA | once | CASSFPGGYEQYF | TGTGCCAGCAGTTTCCCCGGAGGCTACGAGCAGTACTTC
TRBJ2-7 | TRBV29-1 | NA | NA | CSVEAGPGNEQYF | TGCAGCGTTGAAGCTGGCCCGGGAAATGAGCAGTACTTC
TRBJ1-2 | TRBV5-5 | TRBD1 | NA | CASSLQGARGYTF | TGTGCCAGCAGCTTGCAGGGGGCGCGGGGCTACACCTTC
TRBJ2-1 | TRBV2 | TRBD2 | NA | CAGRTSGNYNEQFF | TGTGCCGGGAGGACTAGCGGGAATTACAATGAGCAGTTCTTC
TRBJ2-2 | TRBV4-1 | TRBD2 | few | CASRTGLAANTGELFF | TGCGCCAGCAGGACGGGACTAGCAGCGAACACCGGGGAGCTGTTTTTT
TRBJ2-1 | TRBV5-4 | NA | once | CASSFNNEQFF | TGTGCCAGCAGCTTCAACAATGAGCAGTTCTTC
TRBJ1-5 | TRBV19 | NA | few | CASSISRRGRGNQPQHF | TGTGCCAGTAGTATCAGCAGAAGGGGAAGAGGCAATCAGCCCCAGCATTTT
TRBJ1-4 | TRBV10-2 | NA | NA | CASSDPGGATNEKLFF | TGCGCCAGCAGTGATCCGGGGGGTGCAACTAATGAAAAACTGTTTTTT
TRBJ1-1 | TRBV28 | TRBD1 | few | CASSTTGGRNTEAFF | TGTGCCAGCAGCACCACAGGGGGCAGGAACACTGAAGCTTTCTTT
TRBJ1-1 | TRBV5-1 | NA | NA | CASSAGGGYTEAFF | TGCGCCAGCAGCGCGGGGGGGGGATACACTGAAGCTTTCTTT
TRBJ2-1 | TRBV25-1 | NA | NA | CASSEPGREQFF | TGTGCCAGCAGTGAACCGGGTCGGGAGCAGTTCTTC
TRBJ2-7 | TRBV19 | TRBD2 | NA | CASSNEGTSSYEQYF | TGTGCCAGTAGTAACGAGGGGACTAGCAGCTACGAGCAGTACTTC
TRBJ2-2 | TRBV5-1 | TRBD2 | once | CASSLWPSGSLTGELFF | TGCGCCAGCAGCTTGTGGCCTAGCGGGAGTCTCACCGGGGAGCTGTTTTTT
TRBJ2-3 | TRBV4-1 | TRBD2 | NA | CASSHLRTSGSTDTQYF | TGCGCCAGCAGCCATCTAAGAACTAGCGGGAGCACAGATACGCAGTATTTT
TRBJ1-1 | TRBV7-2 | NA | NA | CASSLAKGGQEAFF | TGTGCCAGCAGCTTAGCGAAGGGGGGGCAGGAGGCTTTCTTT
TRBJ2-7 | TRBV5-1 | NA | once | CASSLGGTTSTYEQYF | TGCGCCAGCAGCTTGGGCGGGACCACCTCCACCTACGAGCAGTACTTC
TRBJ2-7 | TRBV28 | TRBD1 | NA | CASSLFGQGDEQYF | TGTGCCAGCAGTTTATTCGGACAGGGCGACGAGCAGTACTTC
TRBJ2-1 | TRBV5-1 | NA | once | CASSLDIRNEQFF | TGCGCCAGCAGCTTGGATATCCGCAATGAGCAGTTCTTC
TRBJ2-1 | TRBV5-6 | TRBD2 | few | CASSLEGTSGYNEQFF | TGTGCCAGCAGCTTGGAAGGGACTAGCGGATACAATGAGCAGTTCTTC
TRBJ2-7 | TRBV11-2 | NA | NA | CASSFISYEQYF | TGTGCCAGCAGCTTTATCTCCTACGAGCAGTACTTC
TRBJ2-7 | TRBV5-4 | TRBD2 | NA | CASSFGSGSGEQYF | TGTGCCAGCAGCTTCGGTAGCGGGAGTGGCGAGCAGTACTTC
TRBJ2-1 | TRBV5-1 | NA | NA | CASNREFSSYNEQFF | TGCGCCAGCAATAGGGAGTTTAGCTCCTACAATGAGCAGTTCTTC
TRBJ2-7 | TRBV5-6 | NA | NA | CASSFGGPSYEQYF | TGTGCCAGCAGCTTCGGGGGTCCATCCTACGAGCAGTACTTC
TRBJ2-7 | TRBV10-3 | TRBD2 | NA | CAISDYSSGRARYEQYF | TGTGCCATCAGTGATTATTCTAGCGGGAGGGCCAGGTACGAGCAGTACTTC
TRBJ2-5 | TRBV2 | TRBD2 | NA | CASRLLAGGAQYF | TGTGCCAGCAGGCTACTAGCGGGAGGAGCCCAGTACTTC
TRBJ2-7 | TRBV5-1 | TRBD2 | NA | CASSRTSGSRPTEGGQYF | TGCGCCAGCAGCCGGACTAGCGGATCAAGACCGACGGAGGGAGGGCAGTACTTC
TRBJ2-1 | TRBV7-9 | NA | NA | CSSSAGTGVSYNEQFF | TGTTCCAGCAGCGCCGGGACTGGTGTGTCCTACAATGAGCAGTTCTTC
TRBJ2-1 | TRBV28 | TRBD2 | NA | CASGSGRAFEQFF | TGTGCCAGCGGTAGCGGGAGGGCCTTTGAGCAGTTCTTC
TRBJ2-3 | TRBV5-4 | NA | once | CASSFEGLLDTQYF | TGTGCCAGCAGCTTTGAGGGCCTCTTAGATACGCAGTATTTT
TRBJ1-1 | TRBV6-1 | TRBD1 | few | CATKRGGSDSEAFF | TGTGCCACCAAAAGAGGGGGCTCGGACTCTGAAGCTTTCTTT
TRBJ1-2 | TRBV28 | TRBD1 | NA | CASSLSVGQARDGYTF | TGTGCCAGCAGTTTATCCGTGGGACAGGCGAGGGATGGCTACACCTTC
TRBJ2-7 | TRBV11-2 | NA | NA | CASSPQGYDEQYF | TGTGCCAGCAGCCCTCAGGGTTACGACGAGCAGTACTTC
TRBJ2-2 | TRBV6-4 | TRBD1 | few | CASSDRDRGTGELFF | TGTGCCAGCAGTGACCGGGACAGGGGCACCGGGGAGCTGTTTTTT
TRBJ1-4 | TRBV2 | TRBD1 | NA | CASSGDRVVELFF | TGTGCCAGCAGTGGGGACAGGGTTGTTGAACTGTTTTTT
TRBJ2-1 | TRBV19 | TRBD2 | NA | CASSIGPGLAAPGQFF | TGTGCCAGTAGTATAGGGCCGGGACTAGCGGCCCCTGGACAGTTCTTC
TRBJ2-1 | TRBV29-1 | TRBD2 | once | CSVEGGISGGLNEQFF | TGCAGCGTTGAAGGGGGTATTAGCGGGGGACTCAATGAGCAGTTCTTC
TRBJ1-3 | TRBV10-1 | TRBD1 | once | CASSDPGQASGNTIYF | TGCGCCAGCAGTGATCCCGGACAGGCCTCTGGAAACACCATATATTTT
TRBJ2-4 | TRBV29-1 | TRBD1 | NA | CSARDRSNIQYF | TGCAGCGCTCGGGACAGAAGCAACATTCAGTACTTC
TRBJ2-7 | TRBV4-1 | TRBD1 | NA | CASSQDFTGVYEQYF | TGCGCCAGCAGCCAAGATTTCACAGGGGTCTACGAGCAGTACTTC
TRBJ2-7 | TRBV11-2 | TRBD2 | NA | CASSGLTSGGPYEQYF | TGTGCCAGCAGCGGATTAACTAGCGGGGGACCCTACGAGCAGTACTTC
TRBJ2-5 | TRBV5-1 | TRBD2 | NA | CASSLPGLAGNQETQYF | TGCGCCAGCAGCTTACCCGGACTAGCGGGAAACCAAGAGACCCAGTACTTC